Listed below are T cell receptor beta chains from one sample, sequenced in a study of blood T cell repertoires in COVID-19. Measured with immunoSEQ multiplex PCR; TCRdb has only the in-frame clones, and not every one. Of about 320,000 clones in the sample, about nine tenths are singletons; the top ten hold over 4%. The sample taken for sequencing was PBMCs or T cells enriched from blood (not recorded which). The origin of the receptors is a man aged 55 to 69 who had recovered from COVID-19. Both conserved end residues are part of each CDR3. The order of the fields is J gene, V gene, clone size, D gene, CDR3 DNA, CDR3 protein. The D gene is left open where the match is weak. Expanded clones get a size class; other rows say once, few or many, or leave the size out.

j_call: TRBJ2-7; v_call: TRBV5-1; clone_size: -; d_call: -; cdr3_nt: TGCGCCAGCAGCACGGTGGAGCGCACCTACTCCTACGAGCAGTACTTC; cdr3_aa: CASSTVERTYSYEQYF
j_call: TRBJ1-2; v_call: TRBV18; clone_size: -; d_call: -; cdr3_nt: TGTGCCAGCTCACCACTGGGAGGGATAAATGGCTACACCTTC; cdr3_aa: CASSPLGGINGYTF
j_call: TRBJ1-5; v_call: TRBV18; clone_size: -; d_call: -; cdr3_nt: TGTGCCAGCTCACCACCTGGGGGCGGGGGTCAGCCCCAGCATTTT; cdr3_aa: CASSPPGGGGQPQHF
j_call: TRBJ1-1; v_call: TRBV9; clone_size: -; d_call: TRBD1; cdr3_nt: TGTGCCAGCAGCTACCTAGACAGGGGAAGTACTGAAGCTTTCTTT; cdr3_aa: CASSYLDRGSTEAFF
j_call: TRBJ1-4; v_call: TRBV19; clone_size: -; d_call: -; cdr3_nt: TGTGCCAGTAGTATGGGACACCAAGATAATGAAAAACTGTTTTTT; cdr3_aa: CASSMGHQDNEKLFF
j_call: TRBJ2-6; v_call: TRBV5-1; clone_size: -; d_call: -; cdr3_nt: TGCGCCAGCAGCCAGACCCGGGGCAGGGGTTGGGCCGGGGCCAACGTCCTGACTTTC; cdr3_aa: CASSQTRGRGWAGANVLTF
j_call: TRBJ2-7; v_call: TRBV4-3; clone_size: -; d_call: -; cdr3_nt: TGCGCCAGCAGCCACAGCGGGCAGGGGGGAGGCGAGCAGTACTTC; cdr3_aa: CASSHSGQGGGEQYF
j_call: TRBJ1-1; v_call: TRBV18; clone_size: -; d_call: -; cdr3_nt: TGTGCCAGCTCACCCGGGGAGGGCTCTGAAGCTTTCTTT; cdr3_aa: CASSPGEGSEAFF
j_call: TRBJ1-5; v_call: TRBV7-9; clone_size: -; d_call: -; cdr3_nt: TGTGCCAGCAGCTCGGGACTAAATCAGCCCCAGCATTTT; cdr3_aa: CASSSGLNQPQHF
j_call: TRBJ2-5; v_call: TRBV6-5; clone_size: -; d_call: TRBD2; cdr3_nt: TGTGCCAGCAGTAGGTCTAGCGGCCAAGAGACCCAGTACTTC; cdr3_aa: CASSRSSGQETQYF
j_call: TRBJ1-3; v_call: TRBV4-1; clone_size: -; d_call: -; cdr3_nt: TGCGCCAGCAGCCCCCAGGGAAACACCATATATTTT; cdr3_aa: CASSPQGNTIYF
j_call: TRBJ2-5; v_call: TRBV18; clone_size: -; d_call: -; cdr3_nt: TGTGCCAGCTCACCAGGATTAGCGGAGACCCAGTACTTC; cdr3_aa: CASSPGLAETQYF
j_call: TRBJ1-1; v_call: TRBV5-1; clone_size: -; d_call: -; cdr3_nt: TGCGCCAGCAGCTTGGTTCTCCAGGGGATCGACACTGAAGCTTTCTTT; cdr3_aa: CASSLVLQGIDTEAFF
j_call: TRBJ2-1; v_call: TRBV30; clone_size: once; d_call: TRBD2; cdr3_nt: TGTGCCTGGAGTCCCGGGGGGGGCGGAAGGGATGAGCAGTTCTTC; cdr3_aa: CAWSPGGGGRDEQFF
j_call: TRBJ2-3; v_call: TRBV5-8; clone_size: -; d_call: TRBD2; cdr3_nt: TGTGCCAGCAGCTTGTACGGTAGGGGAGGGACAGATACGCAGTATTTT; cdr3_aa: CASSLYGRGGTDTQYF
j_call: TRBJ2-7; v_call: TRBV6-6; clone_size: -; d_call: -; cdr3_nt: TGTGCCAGCAGTGGAGCGGGCCAGCGGTACGAGCAGTACTTC; cdr3_aa: CASSGAGQRYEQYF
j_call: TRBJ1-1; v_call: TRBV7-2; clone_size: -; d_call: TRBD1; cdr3_nt: TGTGCCAGCAGCTTGGGTCTAGGGACAGCGAACACTGAAGCTTTCTTT; cdr3_aa: CASSLGLGTANTEAFF
j_call: TRBJ2-1; v_call: TRBV3-1/TRBV3-2; clone_size: -; d_call: TRBD1; cdr3_nt: TGTGCCAGCAGCGCCGGACAGGTGAACTACAATGAGCAGTTCTTC; cdr3_aa: CASSAGQVNYNEQFF
j_call: TRBJ2-5; v_call: TRBV7-7; clone_size: -; d_call: TRBD2; cdr3_nt: TGTGCTAGCAGCTTAGGGGGACTAGCCGCGATATCCCAAGAGACCCAGTACTTC; cdr3_aa: CASSLGGLAAISQETQYF
j_call: TRBJ1-5; v_call: TRBV10-1; clone_size: -; d_call: TRBD1; cdr3_nt: TGCGCCAGCAACGAAGGGACAGGGTCCGCCCCCAATCAGCCCCAGCATTTT; cdr3_aa: CASNEGTGSAPNQPQHF
j_call: TRBJ1-1; v_call: TRBV18; clone_size: -; d_call: -; cdr3_nt: TGTGCCAGCTCACCATTAGATTACACTGAAGCTTTCTTT; cdr3_aa: CASSPLDYTEAFF
j_call: TRBJ1-4; v_call: TRBV5-1; clone_size: -; d_call: TRBD1; cdr3_nt: TGCGCCAGCAGCTCCGGGACAGGGGCAGAGATGGACGAAAAACTGTTTTTT; cdr3_aa: CASSSGTGAEMDEKLFF
j_call: TRBJ2-2; v_call: TRBV18; clone_size: -; d_call: TRBD2; cdr3_nt: TGTGCCAGCTCACGGACTAGCGGCACCGGGGAGCTGTTTTTT; cdr3_aa: CASSRTSGTGELFF
j_call: TRBJ1-2; v_call: TRBV3-1/TRBV3-2; clone_size: -; d_call: -; cdr3_nt: TGTGCCAGCAGCCCTACAGGGAACGGCTACACCTTC; cdr3_aa: CASSPTGNGYTF